The TCR beta chain described here comes from a study of response to subunit inactivated influenza vaccine. Findings and caveats of the study: Seasonal influenza vaccination, on each occasion, was suggested by the authors to recruit few new T cells.

This clonotype occurred a few times. Its target is unknown. MiXCR, applied by TCRdb to the RT-PCR reads, yields one record per CDR3 protein. The table lists about 650,000 distinct CDR3 sequences, approximately 14% of them singletons. The TCR comes from a man over 45 who received an inactivated influenza vaccine. Sequenced here: PBMCs from blood, sampled approximately 12 days after vaccination.

The DNA of the CDR3 is TGTGCCAGCAGTTTAACCGGGTACCACAATGAGCAGTTCTTC. Protein product: CASSLTGYHNEQFF. The J gene is TRBJ2-1, the V gene TRBV12-3 or TRBV12-4; D uncertain. V gave up 2 bases and J gave up 5 bases, with 10 bases separating them. The length of the CDR3 is 14 residues.